This T cell receptor beta chain is drawn from a study of siplizumab effects on memory and regulatory T cells. On this clone: Its antigen is unknown. At one of its ends the junction is not consistent with the germline gene, which may arise from a read error.

The study's findings and limits: The study did not confirm that proliferating Tregs from siplizumab cultures were suppressive. Just a small share of alloreactive clones was traced back to unstimulated subsets. Major contributors to the alloresponse seemed to be naive T cells, which also appeared more diverse than memory cells.

Mixed lymphocyte reaction cells underwent five to six days of coculture at 37°C. CDR1 and CDR2 (germline): LNHDA, SQIVND (reference sequence). The CDR3 length is 15 residues. Sequencing was performed with immunoSEQ multiplex PCR; in TCRdb, only in-frame clones are kept and a portion is missing. The data hold about 13,000 clones, with 40% observed a single time. The chain uses TRBV19 and TRBJ2-3, with TRBD1 matching 8 bases. The specimen was CFSE-low (dividing) CD8+ T cells sorted from an allogeneic mixed lymphocyte reaction. The TCR originated in a human donor in good health; the cells came from an allogeneic mixed lymphocyte reaction. CDR3 residues: CASSGTGLPVDTQYF. CDR3 nucleotide sequence: TGTGCCAGTAGTGGGACAGGCCTTCCAGTAGATACTCAGTATTTT.